Only one count was recorded for the clone carrying this T cell receptor beta chain. Its specificity is unknown. The data belong to a study of cytomegalovirus exposure and HLA in healthy donors. Study findings and constraints: TCR beta V- and J-gene trimming was later associated with a missense DCLRE1C variant. A later analysis found most CMV-associated TCR beta chains apparently HLA-restricted.

Likely unrecorded immune exposures existed in these nominally healthy donors. V was shortened by 7 bases and J by 0 bases, with 9 bases between the two germline ends. This CDR3 is 12 amino acids long. CDR1 and CDR2 from the germline V gene are SQVTM and ANQGSEA. PCR involved 60 Vbeta and 13 Jbeta primers. Here immunoSEQ multiplex PCR was the method, and the copy in TCRdb shows in-frame clones only, minus some. The sample lists approximately 97,000 clones, around 77% seen once, with 9.6% in the top ten. Material for sequencing was PBMCs. The chain joins TRBV29-1 to TRBJ1-2; D is ambiguous. The TCR was taken from a male donor in good health and CMV-seropositive. Here the CDR3 reads CSAIVANYGYTF. CDR3 nucleotide sequence: TGCAGCGCCATTGTAGCTAACTATGGCTACACCTTC.